This T cell receptor beta chain was observed in a study of T cell repertoires in cytomegalovirus infection. Study-wide background: HLA-C-restricted CMV epitopes, recently identified, and well-studied HLA-B-restricted ones were used by the study. Based on public TCR beta signatures, there were indications of CMV infection and of a matching HLA type.

Comment on this clonotype: What it binds is not known.

The study, taken as a whole, reports: Clonotype analysis showed dominance of the ex vivo response by HLA-C-restricted CMV-specific TCR beta clonotypes. CMV carriers with the relevant HLA were identified by cumulative public TCR beta family frequency.

The germline V gene has CDR1 GTSNPN and CDR2 SVGIG (reference sequence). The CDR3 spans 14 residues. The ends were cut back, 0 bases at V and 2 bases at J, with 8 bases in the middle. One entry per CDR3 protein, called by TCRdb with MiXCR from the reads. The table shows tens of thousands of distinct CDR3 sequences, with 25% to 30% occurring only once. The receptor comes from a human donor in good health (CMV status not recorded). Some clones in this sample may be carry-over from other donors' samples. The input for sequencing was CD8+ T cells from cultured PBMCs, taken from culture after CMV antigen stimulation. The chain carries TRBV30 and TRBJ1-5; perhaps TRBD1 as D (5 bases). The chain's CDR3 is CAWSVGAGNQPQHF. CDR3 nucleotide sequence: TGTGCCTGGAGTGTAGGGGCTGGCAATCAGCCCCAGCATTTT.